This TCR beta chain was identified during a study of T-cell memory formation after mild COVID-19. General study results and limits: Among CD4+ contracting clones, most were CM and EM, and CD8+ ones EMRA.

Each CDR3 protein is one row after TCRdb ran MiXCR on the 5' RACE reads. Of fewer than 200,000 distinct CDR3 sequences listed, about 22% are singletons. This clonotype was counted a few times. No antigen is known for it. This CDR3 is 12 amino acids long. V was shortened by 3 bases and J by 8 bases, with 13 bases between the two germline ends. CDR1 and CDR2 (germline): SQVTM, ANQGSEA. V is TRBV29-1 and J is TRBJ1-2; D gene ambiguous. The clonotype comes from an adult woman who had mild COVID-19 (a few samples of this study predate the infection). Cell type and time point are not known. Sequenced: PBMCs or a T cell subset sorted from them (not recorded which). The CDR3 DNA follows: TGCAGCGTTGATTTAGGGTTCGCGGGCTACACCTTC. Protein product: CSVDLGFAGYTF.